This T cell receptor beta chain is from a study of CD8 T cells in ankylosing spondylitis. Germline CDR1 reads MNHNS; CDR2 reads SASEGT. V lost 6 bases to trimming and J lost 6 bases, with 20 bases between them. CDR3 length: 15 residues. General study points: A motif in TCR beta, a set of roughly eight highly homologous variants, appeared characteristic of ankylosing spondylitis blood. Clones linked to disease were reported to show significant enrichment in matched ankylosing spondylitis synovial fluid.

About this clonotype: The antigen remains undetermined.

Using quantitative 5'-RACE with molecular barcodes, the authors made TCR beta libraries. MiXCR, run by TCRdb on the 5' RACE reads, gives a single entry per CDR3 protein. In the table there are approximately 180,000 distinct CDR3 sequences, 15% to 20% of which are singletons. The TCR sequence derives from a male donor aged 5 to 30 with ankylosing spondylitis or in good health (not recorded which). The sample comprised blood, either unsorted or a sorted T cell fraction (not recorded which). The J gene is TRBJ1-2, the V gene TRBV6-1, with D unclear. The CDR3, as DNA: TGTGCCAGCAGGGTAGTTCAAGAACCCTGGGATGGCTACACCTTC. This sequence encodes CASRVVQEPWDGYTF.